The source of this T cell receptor (beta chain) is a study of Ad26.COV2.S vaccination and SARS-CoV-2 variants. Study-level background: Donor joined the COV1001 Ad26.COV2.S trial arm. Intramuscular Ad26.COV2.S doses were given once or twice, 56 days apart.

Treatment given: some 20 received Ad26.COV2.S at low or high dose, single or two shots; about 5 received placebo; per-sample allocation not given. Collection of samples fell on day 63 after the first vaccine or placebo injection. As its vector, the vaccine had Ad26, which expressed Wuhan-strain SARS-CoV-2 spike. This CDR3 spans 14 amino acids. Germline assignment: CDR1 LNHDA and CDR2 SQIVND (reference sequence). Trimming shortened V by 5 bases and J by 2 bases, and 13 bases separated the two germline ends. Only in-frame clones appear in the TCRdb table, and some are missing; sequencing was by immunoSEQ multiplex PCR. The sample carries about 680,000 clones, 80% to 90% recorded once.

The sample consisted of peripheral blood, taken in a trial of Ad26.COV2.S vaccine versus placebo. The V and J genes are TRBV19 and TRBJ2-7; possibly TRBD1 for D (6 bases). The sequence was obtained from a person between 18 and 59 years old who received the Ad26.COV2.S COVID-19 vaccine or a placebo. Here the CDR3 reads CASSDRDTTYEQYF. The CDR3 DNA follows: TGTGCCAGTAGTGACCGGGACACCACCTACGAGCAGTACTTC.